The rows below give T cell receptor beta chains drawn from one sample of a study of T cell repertoires in cytomegalovirus infection. TCRdb analysed the reads with MiXCR anew, one entry per CDR3 protein. The sample has approximately 120,000 distinct CDR3 sequences, about 32% seen once; the top ten hold about 53%. Their target antigens are unknown. Sequences were derived from CD8+ T cells from cultured PBMCs, sampled from culture after CMV antigen stimulation. Source of these receptors: a human donor in good health (CMV status not recorded). Some clones in this sample may be carry-over from other donors' samples. Each CDR3 is given with its conserved first and last residue. The order of the fields is V gene, clone size, CDR3 length, D gene, J gene, CDR3 DNA, CDR3 protein. D genes are given only for firm matches. For some rows the clone size is stated as once, few or many, or as a class when expanded; others skip it.

>TRBV29-1|NA|11|NA|TRBJ2-7
TGCAGCGTTGAATATGGGTTAGAGCAGTACTTC
CSVEYGLEQYF
>TRBV2|NA|12|TRBD1|TRBJ2-7
TGTGCCAGTTTGACAGGGGGAGGCGAGCAGTACTTC
CASLTGGGEQYF
>TRBV6-5|few|13|TRBD1|TRBJ1-1
TGTGCCAGCAGTTACCTCGAGGGACAGGAAGCTTTCTTT
CASSYLEGQEAFF
>TRBV7-6|NA|15|TRBD1|TRBJ2-7
TGTGCCAGCAGCGGGGGGACAGGGTCATCCTACGAGCAGTACTTC
CASSGGTGSSYEQYF
>TRBV7-2|many|15|NA|TRBJ2-7
TGTGCCAGCAGCTTAGGACTTTACGGGGGATACGAGCAGTACTTC
CASSLGLYGGYEQYF
>TRBV4-1|NA|15|NA|TRBJ1-5
TGCGCCAGCAGCCAAGAATCAGGGGACAATCAGCCCCAGCATTTT
CASSQESGDNQPQHF
>TRBV24-1|NA|14|NA|TRBJ2-7
TGTGCCACCAGTGAAGGCGGACACTTATACGAGCAGTACTTC
CATSEGGHLYEQYF
>TRBV4-2|NA|16|TRBD1|TRBJ2-1
TGTGCCAGCAGCCCGTTGGGTATGACAGGGGGCAATGAGCAGTTCTTC
CASSPLGMTGGNEQFF
>TRBV4-2|once|17|NA|TRBJ2-5
TGTGCCAGCAGCCAAAATACTCAGGGTCTGGTTGGCGGGACCCAGTACTTC
CASSQNTQGLVGGTQYF
>TRBV12-3/TRBV12-4|NA|14|TRBD1|TRBJ1-2
TGTGCCAGCAGCCCTTTCGGGACAGGGAATGGCTACACCTTC
CASSPFGTGNGYTF
>TRBV7-8|many|15|NA|TRBJ1-4
TGTGCCAGCAGCTTAGCCCGGACGTATAATGAAAAACTGTTTTTT
CASSLARTYNEKLFF
>TRBV3-1|few|22|TRBD2|TRBJ2-3
TGTGCCAGCAGCCAAGAGGAGCGACCGTGGGGACTAGCGGGGGAATTCGCAGATACGCAGTATTTT
CASSQEERPWGLAGEFADTQYF
>TRBV28|NA|17|NA|TRBJ1-6
TGTGCCAGCAGTTCCTCCCTGGGGGTGGCCGGGAATTCACCCCTCCACTTT
CASSSSLGVAGNSPLHF
>TRBV12-3/TRBV12-4|NA|14|TRBD1|TRBJ1-2
TGTGCCAGCATGCCGACAGGGGGGAACTATGGCTACACCTTC
CASMPTGGNYGYTF
>TRBV7-8|NA|18|NA|TRBJ2-2
TGTGCCAGCAGCTTCCTCCCAGGGGAGTACGCGAACACCGGGGAGCTGTTTTTT
CASSFLPGEYANTGELFF
>TRBV28|NA|15|NA|TRBJ2-7
TGTGCCAGCAGTCCCCTCTATGACACTTCCTACGAGCAGTACTTC
CASSPLYDTSYEQYF
>TRBV6-1|NA|15|TRBD2|TRBJ2-1
TGTGCCAGCAGCCTAGCGGGGGGGCAGTACAATGAGCAGTTCTTC
CASSLAGGQYNEQFF
>TRBV7-6|few|14|NA|TRBJ1-2
TGTGCCAGCAGCTTAGGAGGGCTTAACTATGGCTACACCTTC
CASSLGGLNYGYTF
>TRBV7-2|NA|17|TRBD1|TRBJ1-1
TGTGCCAGCAGCTTAAGGCTGGGACAGGGTGCGAACACTGAAGCTTTCTTT
CASSLRLGQGANTEAFF
>TRBV27|NA|15|TRBD1|TRBJ2-7
TGTGCCAGCAGTTCCACAGACAGGGGGCTTTACGAGCAGTACTTC
CASSSTDRGLYEQYF
>TRBV6-5|few|16|NA|TRBJ2-7
TGTGCCAGCAGTTACTCGGTGGGATTTTCTTCCTACGAGCAGTACTTC
CASSYSVGFSSYEQYF
>TRBV7-9|NA|14|NA|TRBJ2-5
TGTGCCAGCAGCTTAGTGGTCTCACAAGAGACCCAGTACTTC
CASSLVVSQETQYF
>TRBV7-8|few|11|NA|TRBJ2-7
TGTGCCAGCAGCCCCAACTACGAGCAGTACTTC
CASSPNYEQYF
>TRBV2|NA|14|TRBD1|TRBJ1-4
TGTGCCAGCAGGGGACAGGGGGTCAATGAAAAACTGTTTTTT
CASRGQGVNEKLFF
>TRBV20-1|NA|16|NA|TRBJ2-5
TGCAGTGCTAGAGATTTTGGGTGGAGGGTTGGAGAGACCCAGTACTTC
CSARDFGWRVGETQYF
>TRBV6-5|NA|14|NA|TRBJ2-5
TGTACCAGCAGTTACGAAACCTCACCGGGACCCCAGTACTTC
CTSSYETSPGPQYF
>TRBV6-1|many|13|NA|TRBJ1-1
TGTGCCAGCATGAAAGGGGTGAACACTGAAGCTTTCTTT
CASMKGVNTEAFF
>TRBV7-2|many|16|TRBD2|TRBJ2-7
TGTGCCAGCAGCTCCCGCCTAGCGGGGGGGCGGGTCGAGCAGTACTTC
CASSSRLAGGRVEQYF
>TRBV7-9|many|14|NA|TRBJ1-4
TGTGCCAGCAGCTTAGTTGTCAGTAATGAAAAACTGTTTTTT
CASSLVVSNEKLFF
>TRBV7-6|NA|17|TRBD1|TRBJ2-5
TGTGCCAGCAGCTTAAGACAGGGGCGGTCCTTATGGGAGACCCAGTACTTC
CASSLRQGRSLWETQYF
>TRBV4-1|NA|15|TRBD1|TRBJ2-1
TGCGCCAGCAGCCAAGATGGGGACAGGGTGGATGAGCAGTTCTTC
CASSQDGDRVDEQFF
>TRBV12-3/TRBV12-4|many|16|NA|TRBJ1-5
TGTGCCAGCAGTTTTTCCGGTCAGAGGGGCAATCAGCCCCAGCATTTT
CASSFSGQRGNQPQHF
>TRBV12-3/TRBV12-4|NA|14|TRBD1|TRBJ2-6
TGTGCCAGCAGGGGGACAGCTGGGGCCAACGTCCTGACTTTC
CASRGTAGANVLTF
>TRBV20-1|once|14|NA|TRBJ2-7
TGCAGTGCTAGAGATCAAGGAGGAATCTACGAGCAGTACTTC
CSARDQGGIYEQYF
>TRBV7-6|many|15|NA|TRBJ1-5
TGTGCCAGCAGCTTATCGGAGGGGCGCAATCAGCCCCAGCATTTT
CASSLSEGRNQPQHF
>TRBV7-6|many|15|NA|TRBJ1-4
TGTGCCAGCAGCTTAGAGTACAGGGCTAATGAAAAACTGTTTTTT
CASSLEYRANEKLFF
>TRBV4-2|NA|16|NA|TRBJ2-5
TGTGCCAGCAGCACCAACAGGGAGGCTGTCAGGGAGACCCAGTACTTC
CASSTNREAVRETQYF
>TRBV27|NA|11|NA|TRBJ2-1
TGTGCCAGCACCGAAAGTAATGAGCAGTTCTTC
CASTESNEQFF
>TRBV4-1|NA|15|NA|TRBJ2-1
TGCGCCAGCAGCCAAGATCCGGGACCCTACAATGAGCAGTTCTTC
CASSQDPGPYNEQFF
>TRBV24-1|many|18|TRBD2|TRBJ2-5
TGTGCCACCAGTGACTCCTCCCTAGCGGGGGGGTACCAAGAGACCCAGTACTTC
CATSDSSLAGGYQETQYF
>TRBV12-3/TRBV12-4|few|16|NA|TRBJ2-2
TGTGCCAGCAGTTTTGGATTTAGCGCGAACACCGGGGAGCTGTTTTTT
CASSFGFSANTGELFF